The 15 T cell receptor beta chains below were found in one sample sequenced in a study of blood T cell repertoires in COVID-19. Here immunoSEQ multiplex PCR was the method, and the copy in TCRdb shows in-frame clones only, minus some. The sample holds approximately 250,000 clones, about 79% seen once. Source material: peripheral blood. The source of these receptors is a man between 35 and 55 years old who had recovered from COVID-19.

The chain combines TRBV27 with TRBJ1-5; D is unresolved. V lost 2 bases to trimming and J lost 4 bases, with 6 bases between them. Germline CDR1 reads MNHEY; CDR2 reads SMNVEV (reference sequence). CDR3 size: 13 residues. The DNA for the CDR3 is TGTGCCAGCAGTTTAGACTTAAATCAGCCCCAGCATTTT. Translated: CASSLDLNQPQHF.

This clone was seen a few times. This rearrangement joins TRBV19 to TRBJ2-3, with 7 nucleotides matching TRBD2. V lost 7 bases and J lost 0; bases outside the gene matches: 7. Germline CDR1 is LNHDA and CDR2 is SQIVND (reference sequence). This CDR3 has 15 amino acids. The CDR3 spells CASTPFGGSTDTQYF. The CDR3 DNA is TGTGCCAGTACCCCCTTCGGGGGGAGCACAGATACGCAGTATTTT.

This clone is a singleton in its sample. CDR3 sequence reads: CASSLAGTSGNNEQFF. DNA for the CDR3: TGTGCCAGCAGCTTAGCCGGGACTAGCGGGAACAATGAGCAGTTCTTC. This chain connects TRBV7-6 to TRBJ2-1, with TRBD2 identical over 13 bases. The CDR3 spans 16 residues. Germline assignment: CDR1 SGHVS and CDR2 FNYEAQ. J gave up 5 bases and V 0 bases, and 1 base lay outside the gene matches.

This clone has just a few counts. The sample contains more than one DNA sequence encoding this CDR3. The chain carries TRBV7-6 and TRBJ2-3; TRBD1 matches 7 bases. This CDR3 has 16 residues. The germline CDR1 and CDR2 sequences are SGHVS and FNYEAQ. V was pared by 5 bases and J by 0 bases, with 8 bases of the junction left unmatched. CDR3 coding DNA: TGTGCCAGCAGCCCGGGGACAGCCGCTAGCACAGATACGCAGTATTTT. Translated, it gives CASSPGTAASTDTQYF.

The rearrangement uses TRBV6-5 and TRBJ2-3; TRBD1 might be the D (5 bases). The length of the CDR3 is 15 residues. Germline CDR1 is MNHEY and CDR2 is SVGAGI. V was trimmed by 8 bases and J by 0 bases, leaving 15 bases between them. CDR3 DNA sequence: TGTGCCAGCCAAAGGGGAACTTCTAGCACAGATACGCAGTATTTT. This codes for CASQRGTSSTDTQYF.

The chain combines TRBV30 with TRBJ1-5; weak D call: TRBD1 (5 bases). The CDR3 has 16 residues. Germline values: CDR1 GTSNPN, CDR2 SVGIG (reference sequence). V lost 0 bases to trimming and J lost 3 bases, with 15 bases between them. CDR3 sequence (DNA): TGTGCCTGGAGTGTCAGGGCAGGACGACACAATCAGCCCCAGCATTTT. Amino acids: CAWSVRAGRHNQPQHF.

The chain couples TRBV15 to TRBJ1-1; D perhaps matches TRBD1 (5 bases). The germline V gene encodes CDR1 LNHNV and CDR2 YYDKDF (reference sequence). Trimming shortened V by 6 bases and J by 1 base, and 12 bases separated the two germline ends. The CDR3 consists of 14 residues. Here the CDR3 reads CATRQGRANTEAFF. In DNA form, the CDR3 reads TGTGCCACCAGACAAGGCAGGGCGAACACTGAAGCTTTCTTT. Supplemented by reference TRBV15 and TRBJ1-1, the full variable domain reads DAMVIQNPRYQVTQFGKPVTLSCSQTLNHNVMYWYQQKSSQAPKLLFHYYDKDFNNEADTPDNFQSRRPNTSFCFLDIRSPGLGDTAMYLCATRQGRANTEAFFGQGTRLTVV.

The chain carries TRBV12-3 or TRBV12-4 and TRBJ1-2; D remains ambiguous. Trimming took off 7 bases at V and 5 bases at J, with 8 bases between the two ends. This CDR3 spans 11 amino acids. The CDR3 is CASTAVYGYTF. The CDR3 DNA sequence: TGTGCCAGCACCGCGGTTTATGGCTACACCTTC.

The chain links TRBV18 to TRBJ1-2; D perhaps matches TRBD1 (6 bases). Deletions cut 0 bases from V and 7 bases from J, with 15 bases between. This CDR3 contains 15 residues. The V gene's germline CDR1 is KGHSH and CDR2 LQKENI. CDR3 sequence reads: CASSPPERQAGGYTF. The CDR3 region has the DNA TGTGCCAGCTCACCACCTGAGAGACAGGCTGGTGGCTACACCTTC.

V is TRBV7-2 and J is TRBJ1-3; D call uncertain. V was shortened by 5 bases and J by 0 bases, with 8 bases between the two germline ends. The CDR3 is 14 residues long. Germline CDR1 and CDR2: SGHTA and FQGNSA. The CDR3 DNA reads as TGTGCCAGCAGCAGCCGAATCTCTGGAAACACCATATATTTT. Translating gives CASSSRISGNTIYF.

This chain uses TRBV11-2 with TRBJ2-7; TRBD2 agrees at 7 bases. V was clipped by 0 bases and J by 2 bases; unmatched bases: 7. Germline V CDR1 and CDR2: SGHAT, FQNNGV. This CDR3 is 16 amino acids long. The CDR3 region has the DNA TGTGCCAGCAGCTTAGATGGTGGGCGGGGGACCTACGAGCAGTACTTC. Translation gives CASSLDGGRGTYEQYF.

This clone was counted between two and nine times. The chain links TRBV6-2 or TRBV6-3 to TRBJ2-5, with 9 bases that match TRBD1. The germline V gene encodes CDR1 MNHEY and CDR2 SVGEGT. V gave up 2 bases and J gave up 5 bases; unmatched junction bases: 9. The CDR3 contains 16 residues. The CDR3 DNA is TGTGCCAGCAGTTACCGGACAGGGGAGTGGGTTGAGACCCAGTACTTC. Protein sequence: CASSYRTGEWVETQYF.

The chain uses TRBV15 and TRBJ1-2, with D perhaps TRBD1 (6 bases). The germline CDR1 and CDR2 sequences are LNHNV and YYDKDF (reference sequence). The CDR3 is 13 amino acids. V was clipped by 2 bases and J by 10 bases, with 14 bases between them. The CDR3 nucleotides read TGTGCCACCAGCAGACCCGGACAGAGTTCCTACACCTTC. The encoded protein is CATSRPGQSSYTF.

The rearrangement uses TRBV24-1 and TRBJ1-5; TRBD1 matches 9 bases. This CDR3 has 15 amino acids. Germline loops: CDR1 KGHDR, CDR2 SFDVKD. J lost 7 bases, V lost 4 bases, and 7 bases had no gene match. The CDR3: CATSEGTGSHQPQHF. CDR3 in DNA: TGTGCCACCAGTGAGGGGACAGGGTCGCACCAGCCCCAGCATTTT.

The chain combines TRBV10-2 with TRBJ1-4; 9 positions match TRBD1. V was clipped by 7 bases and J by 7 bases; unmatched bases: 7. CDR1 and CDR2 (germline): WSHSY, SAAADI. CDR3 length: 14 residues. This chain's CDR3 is CASIHPGQGEKLFF. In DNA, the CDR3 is TGCGCCAGCATTCACCCGGGACAGGGTGAAAAACTGTTTTTT.